This T cell receptor (beta chain) was recorded in a study of blood T cells in healthy people across ages (dated by TCRdb to the mid-2010s). For the wider study: In model experiments, template switching captured roughly one uniquely barcoded TCR beta cDNA molecule for every two T cells. Using deep sequencing normalized with unique cDNA molecular identifiers, the study measured how TCR beta repertoire diversity changes with age. Donors were grouped into four age groups: young (average roughly 15 years), middle-aged (approximately 41), aged (around 60) and long-lived (about 82). Donors of different ages were randomly distributed across sequencing lanes to avoid experimental bias. Using the same blood draw, the study looked at two additional independent replicas of 1 million unique cDNA reads for two donors, one aged 18 to 30 and the other aged 80 or older. Here is what the overall study found, with its caveats: There was a strong correlation between observed TCR beta diversity and the percentage of naive T cells measured by flow cytometry. The long-lived group showed more naive CD4+ T cells, fewer expanded clones and increased TCR diversity than the aged group, suggesting age selection. Estimates of total diversity based on one million sequenced T cells were considered lower bounds and underestimates. Bulk unsorted PBMC profiling prevented conclusive comparison of naive and antigen-experienced compartments. Donor CMV infection status was unknown, potentially confounding age-related changes in expanded clonotypes. Observed TCR beta diversity per million T cells fell roughly linearly with age, and a significant reduction was already apparent by age roughly 41.

The library was built by means of 5' RACE. These reads were obtained on an Illumina HiSeq 2500. A second PCR of 7 to 11 cycles was run with a J-beta primer mix and a sample-barcoded 5' primer. Each TCR beta cDNA molecule received a unique molecular identifier from a template-switch 5' adaptor carrying 12 random nucleotides. Each sample yielded at least 2.5 million CDR3-containing paired-end reads. All of the RNA was converted into first-strand cDNA using the Mint cDNA synthesis kit, with a TRBC-specific oligonucleotide serving as the primer. Following uracil-DNA glycosylase treatment, all cDNA underwent a first 18-cycle PCR with the universal primers M1SS and BC2_uni_R. In the source study's methods: For normalization, 1 million high-quality reads, each with a distinct molecular identifier, were randomly selected from each sample. Reads with shared molecular identifiers were discarded instead of being binned into consensus sequences. CDR3 identification, clonotype clustering and error correction used MiTCR with a Q25 quality threshold and the strictest error-elimination algorithm. A nonparametric unseen species model using Euler transformation provided a lower-bound estimate of total TCR beta diversity. In TCRdb, the public reads were trimmed at Q25 with fastp and aligned with MiXCR, with productive beta chains retained. CDR3 protein duplicates are merged, each entry listing the most common genes and DNA. These V and J calls derive from TCRdb rather than the authors' analysis. The sample table lists over a million distinct CDR3 sequences, under 45% of them with a count of one. Of the sample, over 15% is held by the ten largest clones.

Systemically healthy Caucasian individuals from Russia, about 38 in total and aged about 6 to 95 years, were included as donors. Each donor gave 8 to 10 milliliters of peripheral blood, drawn into EDTA-treated Vacutainer tubes. Ficoll-Paque density-gradient centrifugation was used to isolate PBMCs, with at least 7 million obtained per sample. Total RNA was extracted from PBMCs with Trizol reagent, with at least 6 micrograms obtained per sample. Naive CD45RAhigh/CD27high T cell percentages were measured by flow cytometry on a PBMC aliquot from every donor. Remarks on this clonotype: The clone's antigen remains unknown. No per-base quality is available; no much larger clone lies one base away.

V is cut by 0 bases and J by 5 bases, and the space between the germline ends is 14 bases. The CDR3, from cysteine to phenylalanine, totals 15 residues. Just the 45-base CDR3 DNA is kept, in frame starting at base 1. The germline V gene sets CDR1 to LGHNA and CDR2 to YNFKEQ. The chain links TRBV4-2 with TRBJ2-7, with a weak D call of TRBD1 (5 bases match). The source is a woman in her sixties in good health. Sequencing was done on a sample of blood. The nucleotide sequence reads TGTGCCAGCAGCCAAGAGGGCGCAGGGAATCACGAGCAGTACTTC. The resulting protein is CASSQEGAGNHEQYF.